These T cell receptor beta chains were read from a single sample in a study of shared T cell receptors in the human thymus. Profiled with immunoSEQ multiplex PCR; TCRdb holds only in-frame clones, not every one. The repertoire includes 500,000 to 850,000 clones, 70% to 90% of them detected once, and 0.0094% sits in the top ten. These data were also filed under a second study, of human thymus T cells.

Sequenced material: thymocytes. Receptor source: a boy younger than two with a congenital heart defect. CDR3s include the opening cysteine and the closing phenylalanine or tryptophan. The order of the fields is CDR3 protein, CDR3 DNA, D gene, J gene, V gene, clone size. The D gene is left open where the match is weak. Only some rows state a clone size, as once, few, many or a class for expanded clones.

CDR3 protein: CASSVESAGPPSAHYNEQFF; CDR3 DNA: TGTGCCAGCAGCGTAGAATCGGCGGGCCCACCCTCGGCCCACTACAATGAGCAGTTCTTC; D gene: -; J gene: TRBJ2-1; V gene: TRBV9; clone size: -
CDR3 protein: CASNPGTSLYEQFF; CDR3 DNA: TGCGCCAGCAACCCCGGGACTAGCCTCTATGAGCAGTTCTTC; D gene: TRBD2; J gene: TRBJ2-1; V gene: TRBV5-1; clone size: -
CDR3 protein: CASSSRWDRETNEQYF; CDR3 DNA: TGTGCCAGCAGTTCCCGCTGGGACAGGGAAACAAACGAGCAGTACTTC; D gene: TRBD1; J gene: TRBJ2-7; V gene: TRBV28; clone size: -
CDR3 protein: CASSRNRQKLYNEQFF; CDR3 DNA: TGTGCCAGCAGTCGGAACCGACAGAAGCTCTACAATGAGCAGTTCTTC; D gene: -; J gene: TRBJ2-1; V gene: TRBV5-4; clone size: -
CDR3 protein: CASSVADKTGTGFGAEAFF; CDR3 DNA: TGTGCCAGCAGCGTAGCCGATAAAACCGGGACAGGTTTTGGGGCTGAAGCTTTCTTT; D gene: TRBD1; J gene: TRBJ1-1; V gene: TRBV9; clone size: -
CDR3 protein: CASSLGQGHLANTGELFF; CDR3 DNA: TGTGCCAGCAGCCTGGGACAGGGGCACCTCGCGAACACCGGGGAGCTGTTTTTT; D gene: TRBD1; J gene: TRBJ2-2; V gene: TRBV5-4; clone size: -
CDR3 protein: CASSIAGTEGTDTQYF; CDR3 DNA: TGTGCCAGTAGTATAGCGGGAACCGAGGGCACAGATACGCAGTATTTT; D gene: -; J gene: TRBJ2-3; V gene: TRBV19; clone size: -
CDR3 protein: CSVEVAGVFNEQFF; CDR3 DNA: TGCAGCGTTGAAGTAGCGGGAGTCTTCAATGAGCAGTTCTTC; D gene: TRBD2; J gene: TRBJ2-1; V gene: TRBV29-1; clone size: -
CDR3 protein: CASSLAGGLRETQYF; CDR3 DNA: TGTGCCAGCAGCTTGGCCGGGGGGCTGCGGGAGACCCAGTACTTC; D gene: -; J gene: TRBJ2-5; V gene: TRBV5-6; clone size: -
CDR3 protein: CASSQDSGGPGKKNNEQFF; CDR3 DNA: TGCGCCAGCAGCCAAGACAGCGGGGGACCCGGGAAAAAAAACAATGAGCAGTTCTTC; D gene: TRBD2; J gene: TRBJ2-1; V gene: TRBV4-3; clone size: -
CDR3 protein: CAISVGTGQETQYF; CDR3 DNA: TGTGCCATCAGTGTTGGGACAGGTCAAGAGACCCAGTACTTC; D gene: TRBD1; J gene: TRBJ2-5; V gene: TRBV10-3; clone size: -
CDR3 protein: CASSLGERGGLRTQYF; CDR3 DNA: TGCGCCAGCAGCTTGGGGGAGCGGGGGGGCCTGAGGACCCAGTACTTC; D gene: TRBD2; J gene: TRBJ2-5; V gene: TRBV5-1; clone size: -
CDR3 protein: CASSFIWGRGYEQYF; CDR3 DNA: TGTGCCAGCAGCTTCATCTGGGGGCGAGGATACGAGCAGTACTTC; D gene: -; J gene: TRBJ2-7; V gene: TRBV5-6; clone size: few
CDR3 protein: CSVEGLAGGFEQFF; CDR3 DNA: TGCAGCGTTGAAGGACTAGCGGGAGGGTTTGAGCAGTTCTTC; D gene: TRBD2; J gene: TRBJ2-1; V gene: TRBV29-1; clone size: few
CDR3 protein: CASSLPASGDDTQYF; CDR3 DNA: TGTGCCAGCAGTTTACCGGCTAGCGGGGATGATACGCAGTATTTT; D gene: TRBD2; J gene: TRBJ2-3; V gene: TRBV28; clone size: once
CDR3 protein: CASSVVLTVEGFDYGYTF; CDR3 DNA: TGTGCCAGCAGCGTAGTCCTGACTGTGGAGGGGTTTGACTATGGCTACACCTTC; D gene: -; J gene: TRBJ1-2; V gene: TRBV9; clone size: -
CDR3 protein: CASSFKGQQETQYF; CDR3 DNA: TGTGCCAGCAGCTTCAAGGGACAGCAAGAGACCCAGTACTTC; D gene: TRBD1; J gene: TRBJ2-5; V gene: TRBV7-9; clone size: -
CDR3 protein: CASSFAREGEAFF; CDR3 DNA: TGTGCCAGCAGTTTCGCCAGGGAGGGTGAAGCTTTCTTT; D gene: -; J gene: TRBJ1-1; V gene: TRBV28; clone size: -
CDR3 protein: CASSSPDRTTDTQYF; CDR3 DNA: TGCGCCAGCAGCTCACCCGACAGGACCACAGATACGCAGTATTTT; D gene: -; J gene: TRBJ2-3; V gene: TRBV5-1; clone size: few
CDR3 protein: CASSLVPLAGGYNEQFF; CDR3 DNA: TGTGCCAGCAGCTTAGTTCCACTAGCGGGGGGATACAATGAGCAGTTCTTC; D gene: TRBD2; J gene: TRBJ2-1; V gene: TRBV7-9; clone size: -